Listed below are T cell receptor beta chains from one sample, sequenced in a study of T-cell memory formation after mild COVID-19. TCRdb reanalysed the 5' RACE reads using MiXCR and keeps one entry per CDR3 protein. The data hold approximately 500,000 distinct CDR3 sequences, with roughly 25% observed a single time. Sequencing was carried out using PBMCs or a T cell subset sorted from them (not recorded which). All receptors come from an adult woman who had mild COVID-19 (a few samples of this study predate the infection). Cell type and time point are not known. The CDR3 runs from the conserved cysteine through the conserved F or W. The D gene is left open where the match is weak. Clone size is given for some rows only: seen once, a few or many times, or a class if the clone is expanded.

TRBJ2-1 TRBD2 NA TRBV15 TGTGCCACCAGCAGAGATAGGGGCCTCATTAGCGGGGGAATCTCCTACAATGAGCAGTTCTTC CATSRDRGLISGGISYNEQFF
TRBJ1-4 NA few TRBV5-1 TGCGCCAGCAGCTTGGGATACCGCCGGGATGAAAAACTGTTTTTT CASSLGYRRDEKLFF
TRBJ1-2 NA few TRBV27 TGTGCCAGCAGTTTCTCCACTCCCGCCATTTATGGCTACACCTTC CASSFSTPAIYGYTF
TRBJ2-3 TRBD2 NA TRBV5-1 TGCGCCAGCAGCTTGGACGGGGGGTTGGATACGCAGTATTTT CASSLDGGLDTQYF
TRBJ1-1 NA few TRBV7-2 TGTGCCAGCAGCCCTACTCCGAGAACTGAAGCTTTCTTT CASSPTPRTEAFF
TRBJ2-5 TRBD2 NA TRBV5-1 TGCGCCAGCAGCTTGGAGAGTAGCGGGAGGTATGAGACCCAGTACTTC CASSLESSGRYETQYF
TRBJ2-1 TRBD2 many TRBV27 TGTGCCAGCAGCGCCGGGACTAGCGGGAGCAATGAGCAGTTCTTC CASSAGTSGSNEQFF
TRBJ2-3 TRBD2 few TRBV5-1 TGCGCCAGCAGCGACAAAGCGGGGGCGGATACGCAGTATTTT CASSDKAGADTQYF
TRBJ2-1 NA NA TRBV6-2/TRBV6-3 TGTGCCAGCAGTTACCGGGGAGATGAGCAGTTCTTC CASSYRGDEQFF
TRBJ2-1 TRBD2 few TRBV7-8 TGTGCCAGCAGCTTACCGGGACTAGGGAAGAATGAGCAGTTCTTC CASSLPGLGKNEQFF
TRBJ2-3 NA NA TRBV12-3/TRBV12-4 TGTGCCAGCAGTTTCGCGGCAGGACTCACAGATACGCAGTATTTT CASSFAAGLTDTQYF
TRBJ2-1 NA few TRBV9 TGTGCCAGCAGCGCCCGGTGGCGGAGCTCCTACAATGAGCAGTTCTTC CASSARWRSSYNEQFF
TRBJ1-2 NA many TRBV27 TGTGCCAGCAGTTTAATATTTCGTGGGGGGCCAGGGCATGGCTACACCTTC CASSLIFRGGPGHGYTF
TRBJ1-5 NA few TRBV12-3/TRBV12-4 TGTGCCAGCAGTCCGGACCCGTTTGTACCCCAGCATTTT CASSPDPFVPQHF
TRBJ2-1 TRBD1 NA TRBV20-1 TGCAGTGGAGGGACAGGTAACAATGAGCAGTTCTTC CSGGTGNNEQFF
TRBJ2-7 NA few TRBV13 TGTGCCAGCAGCTCACGAGGGATTTTCTACGAGCAGTACTTC CASSSRGIFYEQYF
TRBJ1-3 NA NA TRBV2 TGTGCCAGCACCTACAGAAACACCATATATTTT CASTYRNTIYF
TRBJ1-2 TRBD1 few TRBV29-1 TGCAGCGTTGAAGGGGGGCAGGGGGCGCGGGTAGCTAACTATGGCTACACCTTC CSVEGGQGARVANYGYTF
TRBJ2-1 NA few TRBV7-9 TGTGCCAGCAGCAGGTACAACAATGAGCAGTTCTTC CASSRYNNEQFF
TRBJ2-7 NA few TRBV5-1 TGCGCCAGCAGCTACGACCCGGACGGGATTTACGAGCAGTACTTC CASSYDPDGIYEQYF
TRBJ2-2 NA NA TRBV7-3 TGTGCCAGCAGCCGCGGGACTCTTTATAACGGGGAGCTGTTTTTT CASSRGTLYNGELFF
TRBJ2-1 TRBD2 few TRBV27 TGTGCCAGCAGTCTGCTAGCGGGAGCCAGCAATGAGCAGTTCTTC CASSLLAGASNEQFF
TRBJ2-6 NA few TRBV14 TGTGCCAGCAGTCGACCAACCTCCGCTGGGGCCAACGTCCTGACTTTC CASSRPTSAGANVLTF
TRBJ2-3 NA NA TRBV6-2/TRBV6-3 TGTGCCAGCAGTAACCCTCTAGGCCGGGGGACAGATACGCAGTATTTT CASSNPLGRGTDTQYF
TRBJ1-1 NA few TRBV20-1 TGCAGTGCTAAAAGGACAGACACTGAAGCTTTCTTT CSAKRTDTEAFF
TRBJ2-1 TRBD2 many TRBV7-3 TGTGCCAGCAGCCAGGGACTATACAATGAGCAGTTCTTC CASSQGLYNEQFF
TRBJ2-3 NA few TRBV4-1 TGCGCCAGCAGCCAAGTCGGACTGTCCACAGATACGCAGTATTTT CASSQVGLSTDTQYF
TRBJ2-7 NA few TRBV4-3 TGCGCCAGCAGCCAAGGTCGTGAGCTAGGGGCCGAGCAGTACTTC CASSQGRELGAEQYF
TRBJ2-3 NA few TRBV15 TGTGCCACCAGCAGAGACGGGGTTGCGATGGGCACAGATACGCAGTATTTT CATSRDGVAMGTDTQYF
TRBJ1-3 TRBD1 NA TRBV7-2 TGTGCCAGCAGCTTAGGTACAGGGGGAACTGGAAACACCATATATTTT CASSLGTGGTGNTIYF
TRBJ2-5 TRBD1 NA TRBV14 TGTGCCAGCAGCCAAGTTCAGGGGGCTACAGAGACCCAGTACTTC CASSQVQGATETQYF
TRBJ2-2 NA NA TRBV7-9 TGTGCCAGCAGTCATTCGATCGCCGGGGAGCTGTTTTTT CASSHSIAGELFF
TRBJ1-5 NA NA TRBV5-1 TGCGCCAAAGGTGACAGCAATCAGCCCCAGCATTTT CAKGDSNQPQHF
TRBJ2-1 NA NA TRBV4-1 TGCGCCAGCAGCCCACAAGGGGGATTGAATGAGCAGTTCTTC CASSPQGGLNEQFF
TRBJ1-1 NA few TRBV20-1 TGCTTTTCGGGAACCCCGGGGACTGAAGCTTTCTTT CFSGTPGTEAFF
TRBJ1-1 NA NA TRBV19 TGTGCCAGTAGTATGGGGACGGTGAACACTGAAGCTTTCTTT CASSMGTVNTEAFF
TRBJ2-7 TRBD1 NA TRBV4-1 TGCGCCAGCAGCCAACTCGGGACAGCCCCTACCGGGCAGTACTTC CASSQLGTAPTGQYF
TRBJ1-5 TRBD1 NA TRBV24-1 TGTGCCACCGGTACAGGGGGCGGCAATCAGCCCCAGCATTTT CATGTGGGNQPQHF
TRBJ1-1 TRBD1 once TRBV10-3 TGTGCCATCAGCCTGGACAGGGGGAACACTGAAGCTTTCTTT CAISLDRGNTEAFF
TRBJ1-2 NA NA TRBV6-6 TGTGCCAGCAATCAGGAAGGACGGAACTATGGCTACACCTTC CASNQEGRNYGYTF
TRBJ2-1 TRBD1 NA TRBV6-2/TRBV6-3 TGTGCCAGCAGACCCGGGACAGGGGAAGTTAGTGAGCAGTTCTTC CASRPGTGEVSEQFF
TRBJ1-2 TRBD1 NA TRBV12-3/TRBV12-4 TGTGCCAGCAGTATGGGACAGGGTGATGGCTACACCTTC CASSMGQGDGYTF